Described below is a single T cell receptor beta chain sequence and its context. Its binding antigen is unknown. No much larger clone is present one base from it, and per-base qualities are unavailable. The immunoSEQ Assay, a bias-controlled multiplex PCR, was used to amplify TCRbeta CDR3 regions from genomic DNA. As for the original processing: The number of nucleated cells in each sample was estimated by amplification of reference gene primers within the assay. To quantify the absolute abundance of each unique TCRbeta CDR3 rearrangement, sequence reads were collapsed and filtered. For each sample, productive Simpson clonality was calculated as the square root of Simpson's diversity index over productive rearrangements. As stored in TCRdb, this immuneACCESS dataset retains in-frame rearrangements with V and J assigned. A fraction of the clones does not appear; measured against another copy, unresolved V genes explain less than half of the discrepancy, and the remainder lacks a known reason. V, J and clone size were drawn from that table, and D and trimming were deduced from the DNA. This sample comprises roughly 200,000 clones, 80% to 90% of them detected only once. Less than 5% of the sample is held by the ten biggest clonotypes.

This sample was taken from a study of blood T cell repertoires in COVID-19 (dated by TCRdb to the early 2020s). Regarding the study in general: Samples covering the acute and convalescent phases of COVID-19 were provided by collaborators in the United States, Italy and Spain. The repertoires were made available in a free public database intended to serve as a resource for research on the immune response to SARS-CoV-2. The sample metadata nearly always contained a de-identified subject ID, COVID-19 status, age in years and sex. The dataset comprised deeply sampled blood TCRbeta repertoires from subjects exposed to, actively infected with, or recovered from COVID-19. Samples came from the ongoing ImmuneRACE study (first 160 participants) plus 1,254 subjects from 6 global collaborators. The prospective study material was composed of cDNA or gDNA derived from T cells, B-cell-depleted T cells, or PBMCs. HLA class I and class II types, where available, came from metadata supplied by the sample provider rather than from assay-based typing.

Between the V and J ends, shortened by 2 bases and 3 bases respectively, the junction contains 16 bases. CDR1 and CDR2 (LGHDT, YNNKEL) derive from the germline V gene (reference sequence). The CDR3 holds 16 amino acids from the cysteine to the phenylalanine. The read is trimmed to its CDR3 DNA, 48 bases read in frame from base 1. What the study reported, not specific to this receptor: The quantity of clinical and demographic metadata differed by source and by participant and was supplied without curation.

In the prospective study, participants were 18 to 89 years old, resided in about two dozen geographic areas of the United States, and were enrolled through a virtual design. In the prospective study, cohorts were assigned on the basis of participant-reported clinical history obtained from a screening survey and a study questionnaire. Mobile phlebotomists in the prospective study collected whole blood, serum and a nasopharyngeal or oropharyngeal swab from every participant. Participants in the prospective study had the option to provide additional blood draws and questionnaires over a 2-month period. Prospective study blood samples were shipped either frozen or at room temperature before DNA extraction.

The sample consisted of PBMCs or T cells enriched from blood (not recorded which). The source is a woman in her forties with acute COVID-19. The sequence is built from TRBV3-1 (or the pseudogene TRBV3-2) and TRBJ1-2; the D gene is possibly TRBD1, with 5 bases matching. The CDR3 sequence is CASSQMGGKGDYGYTF. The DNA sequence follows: TGTGCCAGCAGCCAAATGGGGGGTAAGGGAGACTATGGCTACACCTTC.